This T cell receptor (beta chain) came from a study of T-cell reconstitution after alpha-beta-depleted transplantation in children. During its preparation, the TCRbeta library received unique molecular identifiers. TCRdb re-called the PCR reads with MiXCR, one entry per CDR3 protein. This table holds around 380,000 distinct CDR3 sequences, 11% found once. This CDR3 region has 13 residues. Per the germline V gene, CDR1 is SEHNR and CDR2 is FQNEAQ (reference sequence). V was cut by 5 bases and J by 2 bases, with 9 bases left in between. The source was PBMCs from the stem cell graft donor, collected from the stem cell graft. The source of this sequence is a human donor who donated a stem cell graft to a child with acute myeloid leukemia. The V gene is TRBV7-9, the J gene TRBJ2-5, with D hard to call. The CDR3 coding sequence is TGTGCCAGCAGCGAAGTCGAACAAGAGACCCAGTACTTC. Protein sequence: CASSEVEQETQYF. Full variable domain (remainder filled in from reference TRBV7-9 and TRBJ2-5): DTGVSQNPRHKITKRGQNVTFRCDPISEHNRLYWYRQTLGQGPEFLTYFQNEAQLEKSRLLSDRFSAERPKGSFSTLEIQRTEQGDSAMYLCASSEVEQETQYFGPGTRLLVL.